Listed below are T cell receptor beta chains from one sample, sequenced in a study of beta chain features in type 1 diabetes. The method was immunoSEQ multiplex PCR; TCRdb's version includes in-frame clones alone and lacks a portion of them. The sample records roughly 150,000 clones, 8.5% to 14% being singletons. The sequenced sample consisted of central memory CD4+ T cells from blood. These receptors all stem from a man younger than 30 in good health. CDR3s include the opening cysteine and the closing phenylalanine or tryptophan. D genes are given only for firm matches. Not every row has a clone size; where given, it reads once, few, many or a size class.

v_gene,j_gene,abundance,d_gene,len,CDR3nt,CDR3aa
TRBV6-5,TRBJ2-5,NA,NA,15,TGTGCCAGCAGACCCGACGGCCCGTCAGGGGAGACCCAGTACTTC,CASRPDGPSGETQYF
TRBV7-2,TRBJ1-2,few,NA,13,TGTGCCAGCAGCTTGGACAGATCCTATGGCTACACCTTC,CASSLDRSYGYTF
TRBV5-1,TRBJ2-3,NA,NA,15,TGCGCCAGCACGGGGGCCTCCAAACTAACAGATACGCAGTATTTT,CASTGASKLTDTQYF
TRBV4-1,TRBJ2-7,few,NA,16,TGCGCCAGCAGCCAAGGTACGATGGGACTCTCCTACGAGCAGTACTTC,CASSQGTMGLSYEQYF
TRBV29-1,TRBJ2-7,many,TRBD1,13,TGCAGCGTCAACAGGGGATCTCCCTACGAGCAGTACTTC,CSVNRGSPYEQYF
TRBV18,TRBJ2-7,few,NA,13,TGTGCCAGCTCACCAGACAGAGACTACGAGCAGTACTTC,CASSPDRDYEQYF
TRBV30,TRBJ1-4,once,NA,13,TGTGCCTGGGCTTCCCGGGGAGGTGAAAAACTGTTTTTT,CAWASRGGEKLFF
TRBV27,TRBJ2-7,NA,TRBD1,17,TGTGCCAGCAGTTTAAAACTTGGAGACAGGGCCGCCTACGAGCAGTACTTC,CASSLKLGDRAAYEQYF
TRBV5-1,TRBJ2-7,many,TRBD1,15,TGCGCCAGCAGCTGGGACAGCAGGCCCGTCTACGAGCAGTACTTC,CASSWDSRPVYEQYF
TRBV11-3,TRBJ2-1,few,NA,15,TGTGCCAGCAGCTTAGATCGTGGGACCCACAATGAGCAGTTCTTC,CASSLDRGTHNEQFF
TRBV7-2,TRBJ2-1,few,NA,15,TGTGCCAGCAGCCACCGGGCTGATTTCTACAATGAGCAGTTCTTC,CASSHRADFYNEQFF
TRBV29-1,TRBJ2-7,NA,NA,13,TGCAGCTCCGGAAGGGGGAACTCCTACGAGCAGTACTTC,CSSGRGNSYEQYF
TRBV5-6,TRBJ1-6,once,TRBD1,13,TGTGCCAGCAGTCGGACAGGCAATTCACCCCTCCACTTT,CASSRTGNSPLHF
TRBV4-2,TRBJ2-5,few,TRBD2,14,TGTGCCAGCAGCTTCTTGCGGGGGGCAGAGACCCAGTACTTC,CASSFLRGAETQYF
TRBV5-1,TRBJ1-1,NA,NA,14,TGCGCCAGCAGCTTGGAGGGGGTGAACACTGAAGCTTTCTTT,CASSLEGVNTEAFF
TRBV14,TRBJ2-2,few,NA,12,TGTGCCAGCAGCCAGGATACCATTGAGCTGTTTTTT,CASSQDTIELFF
TRBV30,TRBJ2-2,NA,NA,16,TGTGCCTGGAGTGCCCAGCCACCTCCGAACACCGGGGAGCTGTTTTTT,CAWSAQPPPNTGELFF
TRBV9,TRBJ2-3,NA,TRBD2,16,TGTGCCAGCAGCGTAGCCCATAGCGGGGGCACAGATACGCAGTATTTT,CASSVAHSGGTDTQYF
TRBV4-3,TRBJ2-3,NA,NA,12,TGCGCCAGCAGCCACTCCTGGGATACGCAGTATTTT,CASSHSWDTQYF
TRBV6-5,TRBJ1-1,NA,NA,14,TGTGCCAGCAGTTACTCCGTAGGAATAACTGAAGCTTTCTTT,CASSYSVGITEAFF
TRBV7-2,TRBJ1-3,NA,NA,13,TGTGCCAGCAGCTTATCTTCTGGAAACACCATATATTTT,CASSLSSGNTIYF
TRBV10-3,TRBJ1-1,few,NA,11,TGTGCCATCATGCGGGAAACTGAAGCTTTCTTT,CAIMRETEAFF
TRBV7-3,TRBJ2-3,NA,TRBD2,18,TGTGCCAGCAGCTCTTTTCCGGGACTAGCGGGCCGGACAGATACGCAGTATTTT,CASSSFPGLAGRTDTQYF
TRBV5-4,TRBJ2-5,few,NA,12,TGTGCCAGCAGCCGGGACCAAGAGACCCAGTACTTC,CASSRDQETQYF
TRBV6-1,TRBJ2-1,few,TRBD2,15,TGTGCCAGCAGGCGGACTAGCGGGAGCTACAATGAGCAGTTCTTC,CASRRTSGSYNEQFF
TRBV6-5,TRBJ2-7,few,NA,15,TGTGCCAGCAGTCCCCAAACTAGGGGCCCCTACGAGCAGTACTTC,CASSPQTRGPYEQYF
TRBV29-1,TRBJ2-3,NA,TRBD1,15,TGCAGCGTTGAAGTTCAGGACAGGGGTTTGGATACGCAGTATTTT,CSVEVQDRGLDTQYF
TRBV18,TRBJ1-2,few,NA,13,TGTGCCAGCTCACCACAGGGAAACTATGGCTACACCTTC,CASSPQGNYGYTF
TRBV11-2,TRBJ2-1,NA,NA,14,TGTGCCAGCAGTTTAACCTACGGAGGGAATGAGCAGTTCTTC,CASSLTYGGNEQFF
TRBV30,TRBJ2-1,few,NA,14,TGTGCCTGGGTTCGTAGGCCCCGTTACAATGAGCAGTTCTTC,CAWVRRPRYNEQFF
TRBV15,TRBJ2-1,few,TRBD2,15,TGTGCCACCAGCAGAGAGGTAGCGGGGGGGCGCATGCAGTTCTTC,CATSREVAGGRMQFF
TRBV5-1,TRBJ2-1,NA,NA,12,TGCGCCAGCAGCTTTAACGGACAGGAGCAGTTCTTC,CASSFNGQEQFF
TRBV27,TRBJ2-7,NA,NA,15,TGTGCCAGCAGTCCCTTTGGCGGGATAATCCACGAGCAGTACTTC,CASSPFGGIIHEQYF
TRBV28,TRBJ1-1,NA,NA,14,TGTGCCAGCAGTTCCCCCCGGGGGGACACTGAAGCTTTCTTT,CASSSPRGDTEAFF
TRBV4-3,TRBJ2-2,many,NA,15,TGCGCCAGCAGCCAAGGGGGTATGAACACCGGGGAGCTGTTTTTT,CASSQGGMNTGELFF
TRBV2,TRBJ2-5,NA,TRBD2,15,TGTGCCAGCAGTTCGCTGACTAGCGCTAAAGAGACCCAGTACTTC,CASSSLTSAKETQYF
TRBV7-9,TRBJ1-6,many,TRBD1,16,TGTGCCAGCAGCTCCAGTGGGGCAGGGGGTAATGGACCCCTCCACTTT,CASSSSGAGGNGPLHF
TRBV11-2,TRBJ2-5,many,NA,13,TGTGCCAGCAGCCGAGGGTACAGAGAGACCCAGTACTTC,CASSRGYRETQYF
TRBV4-3,TRBJ2-7,NA,TRBD1,15,TGCGCCAGCAGCCAAGAGGACAGGGACTCCTACGAGCAGTACTTC,CASSQEDRDSYEQYF
TRBV9,TRBJ1-2,few,NA,13,TGTGCCAGCAGCGAGACACTCGTTGGTGGCTACACCTTC,CASSETLVGGYTF
TRBV30,TRBJ2-7,NA,TRBD1,12,TGTGCCTGGAATACAGGGGGCTACGAGCAGTACTTC,CAWNTGGYEQYF
TRBV9,TRBJ2-2,NA,TRBD1,14,TGTGCCAGCAGCGTAGCGCCCACAGGGGAGGAGCTGTTTTTT,CASSVAPTGEELFF
TRBV5-1,TRBJ2-1,few,NA,15,TGCGCCAGCAGCTTAGCGGGACAAGAGACCAATGAGCAGTTCTTC,CASSLAGQETNEQFF
TRBV9,TRBJ2-4,many,TRBD2,15,TGTGCCAGCAGCGTTTCTACTAGCGGGAAAAACATTCAGTACTTC,CASSVSTSGKNIQYF
TRBV28,TRBJ1-2,NA,TRBD1,15,TGTGCCAGCAGTTCTCCGGGACAGGCTGCGTATGGCTACACCTTC,CASSSPGQAAYGYTF
TRBV5-4,TRBJ2-2,NA,TRBD1,15,TGTGCCAGCAGCAGGACAGGGTTGGTAATCGGGGAGCTGTTTTTT,CASSRTGLVIGELFF
TRBV29-1,TRBJ2-7,NA,NA,13,TGCAGCGTTAAAAATCGTTCATACTACGAGCAGTACTTC,CSVKNRSYYEQYF
TRBV10-3,TRBJ2-2,NA,TRBD1,15,TGTGCCATCAGCCCCGGGACAGGGTACACCGGGGAGCTGTTTTTT,CAISPGTGYTGELFF
TRBV30,TRBJ1-3,few,TRBD1,14,TGTGCCTGGAGTGTACAGGGGGCTGGAAACACCATATATTTT,CAWSVQGAGNTIYF
TRBV5-1,TRBJ2-2,NA,TRBD1,14,TGCGCCAGCAGCCCCGGGACAGGAACCGGGGAGCTGTTTTTT,CASSPGTGTGELFF
TRBV4-2,TRBJ1-2,few,TRBD1,15,TGTGCCAGCAGCCAAGATGGGACAGTCAACTATGGCTACACCTTC,CASSQDGTVNYGYTF
TRBV30,TRBJ1-1,NA,NA,14,TGTGCCTGGAGTACACACCGGGGGGCAGCAGAAGCTTTCTTT,CAWSTHRGAAEAFF
TRBV30,TRBJ1-2,NA,NA,13,TGTGCCTGGAGTTTTAACAGAGCCCTACCTCCCTTCTTC,CAWSFNRALPPFF
TRBV15,TRBJ2-2,few,TRBD1,17,TGTGCCACCAGCAGCCTATTCGGACAGGGGTTTACCGGGGAGCTGTTTTTT,CATSSLFGQGFTGELFF